The rows below give T cell receptor beta chains drawn from one sample of a study of identical twins. TCRdb used MiXCR to reprocess the 5' RACE reads, holding one entry per CDR3 protein. The table shows 210,000 or so distinct CDR3 sequences, with roughly 7.5% occurring only once. This sample also belongs to another study, concerning yellow fever vaccine responses in identical twins.

The sample consisted of memory (CD45RO+) T cells sorted from blood. Source of these receptors: a woman between 18 and 30 years old in good health. The CDR3 runs from the conserved cysteine through the conserved F or W. A D gene is named only where the DNA matches it firmly. Some rows mark clone size as missing; the rest say once, few, many or name a class of expanded clone.

TRBJ2-1 | TRBD2 | 16 | TRBV5-6 | NA | TGTGCCAGCAGCTTGTCTTTAGGCGGGAGCCACAATGAGCAGTTCTTC | CASSLSLGGSHNEQFF
TRBJ2-7 | TRBD2 | 13 | TRBV6-2/TRBV6-3 | NA | TGTGCCAGCAGGACTAGCGGGAGTGCCGAGCAGTACTTC | CASRTSGSAEQYF
TRBJ2-2 | NA | 12 | TRBV18 | many | TGTGCCAGCAGCCCCGGGACCGGGGAGCTGTTTTTT | CASSPGTGELFF
TRBJ2-3 | NA | 14 | TRBV4-2 | many | TGTGCCAGCAGCCAGCAGGGTTTCACAGATACGCAGTATTTT | CASSQQGFTDTQYF
TRBJ1-1 | NA | 13 | TRBV15 | few | TGTGCCACCAGCAGAGGGGCGCTCACTGAAGCTTTCTTT | CATSRGALTEAFF
TRBJ1-2 | NA | 13 | TRBV28 | NA | TGTGCCAGCAGTTGGCAGGGACTGAGTGGCTACACCTTC | CASSWQGLSGYTF
TRBJ1-1 | NA | 13 | TRBV5-1 | NA | TGCGCCAGCAGCTTTGGGTTGGGCACTGAAGCTTTCTTT | CASSFGLGTEAFF
TRBJ1-4 | NA | 15 | TRBV27 | many | TGTGCCAGCAGTCCGACCGTGTCGACTAATGAAAAACTGTTTTTT | CASSPTVSTNEKLFF
TRBJ1-2 | NA | 13 | TRBV20-1 | few | TGCAGTGCTAGAGAATCAGGAGGCTATGGCTACACCTTC | CSARESGGYGYTF
TRBJ2-1 | TRBD2 | 13 | TRBV6-1 | few | TGTGCCAGCAGTGAAGGAGCGGGGGATAAGCAGTTCTTC | CASSEGAGDKQFF
TRBJ2-3 | NA | 14 | TRBV5-6 | NA | TGTGCCAGCACCCCGAGTTGGGGGGCCGATACGCAGTATTTT | CASTPSWGADTQYF
TRBJ2-7 | TRBD1 | 12 | TRBV6-2/TRBV6-3 | many | TGTGCCAGCCGGACAGGGCTGATCGAGCAGTACTTC | CASRTGLIEQYF
TRBJ1-1 | NA | 13 | TRBV2 | many | TGTGCCAGCCGCCCGGGAGTACACGATGAAGCTTTCTTT | CASRPGVHDEAFF
TRBJ1-5 | NA | 13 | TRBV5-5 | few | TGTGCCAGCAGCTTTGGCGGCAATCAGCCCCAGCATTTT | CASSFGGNQPQHF
TRBJ2-2 | NA | 13 | TRBV20-1 | many | TGCAGTGCTAGCGGGGCGTACACCGGGGAGCTGTTTTTT | CSASGAYTGELFF
TRBJ2-3 | NA | 15 | TRBV28 | many | TGTGCCAGCAGCCTGCGGAGCGACCCCACAGATACGCAGTATTTT | CASSLRSDPTDTQYF
TRBJ2-5 | TRBD2 | 17 | TRBV5-1 | NA | TGCGCCAGCAGCGTCGGACTAGCGGGAGGGCCAGCGGAGACCCAGTACTTC | CASSVGLAGGPAETQYF
TRBJ2-7 | NA | 12 | TRBV7-9 | many | TGTGCCAGCAGCACGACGGTCTACGAGCAGTACTTC | CASSTTVYEQYF
TRBJ2-2 | NA | 16 | TRBV3-1 | many | TGTGCCAGCAGCCAAGAAGGGCGGGGACATGCCGGGGAGCTGTTTTTT | CASSQEGRGHAGELFF
TRBJ2-2 | NA | 14 | TRBV6-2/TRBV6-3 | many | TGTGCCAGCAGCCGCTTCAGGGCTCACGGGGAGCTGTTTTTT | CASSRFRAHGELFF
TRBJ2-7 | TRBD2 | 14 | TRBV20-1 | many | TGCAGTGCTAGTAGCGGGACTAGCGGATACGAGCAGTACTTC | CSASSGTSGYEQYF
TRBJ2-5 | TRBD2 | 18 | TRBV6-5 | NA | TGTGCCAGCAGTTACTCCGGGACTAGCGGCCCCCGCGGGGAGACCCAGTACTTC | CASSYSGTSGPRGETQYF
TRBJ2-1 | TRBD2 | 17 | TRBV4-2 | few | TGTGACAGCAGCCAAGAAAGTATAACTAGCGGACCGAATGAGCAGTTCTTC | CDSSQESITSGPNEQFF
TRBJ2-1 | NA | 13 | TRBV7-9 | NA | TGTGCCAGCAGCTCAAACAGTTTTAATGAGCAGTTCTTC | CASSSNSFNEQFF
TRBJ2-1 | TRBD2 | 16 | TRBV27 | NA | TGTGCCAGCAGCCATTCAGGACTAGCGGAAAACAATGAGCAGTTCTTC | CASSHSGLAENNEQFF
TRBJ2-2 | NA | 12 | TRBV3-1 | NA | TGTGCCAGCAGCCAAGTAACGGGGGAGCTGTTTTTT | CASSQVTGELFF
TRBJ2-7 | NA | 15 | TRBV20-1 | few | TGCAGTGTAGGCAGGACCAACACGCTTTCTACGGAGCAGTACTTC | CSVGRTNTLSTEQYF
TRBJ2-7 | NA | 14 | TRBV18 | few | TGTGCCAGCTCACGGAACCTAGAGTCTGGCGAGCAGTACTTC | CASSRNLESGEQYF
TRBJ2-2 | TRBD2 | 15 | TRBV2 | few | TGTGCCAGCAGCGGACCTAGCGGGGGGTCCGGGGAGCTGTTTTTT | CASSGPSGGSGELFF
TRBJ2-7 | TRBD1 | 14 | TRBV7-2 | NA | TGTGCCAGCACCACGGGGACAGGGTATTACGAGCAGTACTTC | CASTTGTGYYEQYF
TRBJ2-7 | TRBD1 | 15 | TRBV29-1 | many | TGCAGCGCTCGCCTCCGGGACAGGGGGCTAAACGAGCAGTACTTC | CSARLRDRGLNEQYF
TRBJ2-2 | TRBD1 | 14 | TRBV15 | many | TGTGCCTCAGGGACAGGGGGCGACACCGGGGAGCTGTTTTTT | CASGTGGDTGELFF
TRBJ2-1 | NA | 14 | TRBV20-1 | NA | TGCAGTGCTGAAGCGCCTTCAGCCTACAATGAGCAGTTCTTC | CSAEAPSAYNEQFF
TRBJ2-7 | NA | 17 | TRBV3-1 | NA | TGTGCCAGCAGCCCAGCCGTCGGACGTAAGAGCTCCTACGAGCAGTACTTC | CASSPAVGRKSSYEQYF
TRBJ2-7 | TRBD1 | 14 | TRBV12-3/TRBV12-4 | few | TGTGCCAGCAGTTGGGGAACAGGGGGCTACGAGCAGTACTTC | CASSWGTGGYEQYF
TRBJ1-1 | TRBD1 | 13 | TRBV29-1 | few | TGCAGCGTTCCCCCGGGACAGGGTTTTGAAGCTTTCTTT | CSVPPGQGFEAFF
TRBJ2-7 | TRBD1 | 17 | TRBV5-6 | many | TGTGCCAGCAGCTTGGGAGCCGGGACAGGGGGCCCCTACGAGCAGTACTTC | CASSLGAGTGGPYEQYF
TRBJ2-1 | NA | 15 | TRBV27 | many | TGTGCCAGCAGTTTATCGGGGGAAGCCTACAATGAGCAGTTCTTC | CASSLSGEAYNEQFF
TRBJ1-1 | TRBD1 | 14 | TRBV7-3 | NA | TGTGCCAGCAGCTTATACGGGGCAGGGGGTGAAGCTTTCTTT | CASSLYGAGGEAFF
TRBJ1-2 | TRBD1 | 13 | TRBV12-3/TRBV12-4 | many | TGTGCCAGCAGTGGGACAGTCCTGAGTGGCTACACCTTC | CASSGTVLSGYTF
TRBJ2-1 | TRBD2 | 14 | TRBV20-1 | few | TGCAGTGCACGTAGCGGGAGGGCCAACAATGAGCAGTTCTTC | CSARSGRANNEQFF
TRBJ2-7 | NA | 12 | TRBV27 | few | TGTGCCAGCCAAGGACCGTTCTACGAGCAGTACTTC | CASQGPFYEQYF
TRBJ2-7 | NA | 15 | TRBV20-1 | NA | TGCAGTGCTAGGAGGGTGGGGACTCTCCTGAGCGAGCAGTACTTC | CSARRVGTLLSEQYF
TRBJ2-5 | NA | 16 | TRBV20-1 | few | TGCAGTGCTAGAACACCCGGGGCGGGCGGGCGAGAGACCCAGTACTTC | CSARTPGAGGRETQYF
TRBJ2-3 | TRBD1 | 15 | TRBV6-4 | NA | TGTGCCAGCAGCGAGGGACAGGGCGGTGGAGATACGCAGTATTTT | CASSEGQGGGDTQYF
TRBJ2-5 | NA | 13 | TRBV6-2/TRBV6-3 | few | TGTGCCAGCAGTTACGGGCCGCAAGAGACCCAGTACTTC | CASSYGPQETQYF
TRBJ2-5 | NA | 13 | TRBV6-2/TRBV6-3 | few | TGTGCCAGCAGTTATTCGCCGGAAGAGACCCAGTACTTC | CASSYSPEETQYF
TRBJ2-1 | TRBD2 | 15 | TRBV7-3 | many | TGTGCCAGCAGCTTAATTCCTAGCGGGGGGCATGAGCAGTTCTTC | CASSLIPSGGHEQFF
TRBJ2-3 | TRBD1 | 13 | TRBV28 | few | TGTGCCAGCAGGAACCAGGGGGCAGATACGCAGTATTTT | CASRNQGADTQYF
TRBJ1-1 | NA | 15 | TRBV6-1 | few | TGTGCCAGCAGTGAACTTGGGCAGTCGAACACTGAAGCTTTCTTT | CASSELGQSNTEAFF
TRBJ1-1 | TRBD1 | 12 | TRBV30 | NA | TGTGCCTGGAGCCGACAGGGTTTGGGAGCTTTCTTT | CAWSRQGLGAFF
TRBJ2-7 | NA | 15 | TRBV20-1 | NA | TGCAGTGCTAGAGTTGGGCTAATCGGTCCCTACGAGCAGTACTTC | CSARVGLIGPYEQYF
TRBJ2-7 | NA | 10 | TRBV20-1 | few | TGCAGTGCTGGCAGGGGCGAGCAGTACTTC | CSAGRGEQYF
TRBJ2-2 | NA | 16 | TRBV7-2 | many | TGTGCCAGCAGCTTAGAATGGGGGACGGCCACCGGGGAGCTGTTTTTT | CASSLEWGTATGELFF
TRBJ2-7 | NA | 12 | TRBV7-2 | many | TGTGCCAGCAGCTTAGTTGGGACTCCGAAGGACTTC | CASSLVGTPKDF
TRBJ2-1 | TRBD2 | 14 | TRBV20-1 | NA | TGCAGTGCTAGACTTACTAGCGGGGGACAAAAGCAGTTCTTC | CSARLTSGGQKQFF
TRBJ2-2 | NA | 16 | TRBV4-1 | NA | TGCGCCAGCAGCCAAGCAAGGACAGCGAACACCGGGGAGCTGTTTTTT | CASSQARTANTGELFF
TRBJ2-1 | TRBD2 | 13 | TRBV4-3 | medium-sized | TGCGCCAGCAGCTATACGGCCGGGACTAGCCAGTTCTTC | CASSYTAGTSQFF
TRBJ2-3 | TRBD2 | 15 | TRBV6-5 | few | TGTGCCAGCAGTTTGACTAGCGGGGGGGCGAATACGCAGTATTTT | CASSLTSGGANTQYF
TRBJ1-2 | NA | 15 | TRBV18 | NA | TGTGCCAGCTCACCACCAGTAACAATAAACTATGGCTACACCTTC | CASSPPVTINYGYTF